The clone carrying this T cell receptor (beta chain) was observed many times. What it binds is not known. Molecular barcoded adaptors covering alpha/delta and beta/gamma chains were used on approximately 400 ng RNA. Via MiXCR, TCRdb re-called the reads, giving one row per CDR3 protein. Of roughly 90,000 distinct CDR3 sequences in the sample, more than 9% were seen once. CDR1 SQVTM and CDR2 ANQGSEA come from the germline V gene. The CDR3 has 11 amino acids. Trimming took off 7 bases at V and 2 bases at J, with 9 bases between the two ends. This sample was taken from a study of read filtering for tumor transcriptome and immune sequencing. Study in general: Patients were about 18 male and some 13 female, mean age around 66 years, range about 45 to 85.

Broader study findings: Single-read clonotypes: about 81.9% of IR-seq clonotypes (roughly 3.2% of reads), 74.6% of RNA-seq clonotypes (44.6% of reads).

This sequence originates from a donor over 35 with multiple myeloma. What was sequenced was a population of CD138-negative cells sorted from bone marrow. The chain uses TRBV29-1 and TRBJ2-7, with a tentative D call TRBD2 (6 bases). The CDR3 coding sequence is TGCAGCGCCGGGGAGGCCTACGAGCAGTACTTC. Protein sequence: CSAGEAYEQYF.